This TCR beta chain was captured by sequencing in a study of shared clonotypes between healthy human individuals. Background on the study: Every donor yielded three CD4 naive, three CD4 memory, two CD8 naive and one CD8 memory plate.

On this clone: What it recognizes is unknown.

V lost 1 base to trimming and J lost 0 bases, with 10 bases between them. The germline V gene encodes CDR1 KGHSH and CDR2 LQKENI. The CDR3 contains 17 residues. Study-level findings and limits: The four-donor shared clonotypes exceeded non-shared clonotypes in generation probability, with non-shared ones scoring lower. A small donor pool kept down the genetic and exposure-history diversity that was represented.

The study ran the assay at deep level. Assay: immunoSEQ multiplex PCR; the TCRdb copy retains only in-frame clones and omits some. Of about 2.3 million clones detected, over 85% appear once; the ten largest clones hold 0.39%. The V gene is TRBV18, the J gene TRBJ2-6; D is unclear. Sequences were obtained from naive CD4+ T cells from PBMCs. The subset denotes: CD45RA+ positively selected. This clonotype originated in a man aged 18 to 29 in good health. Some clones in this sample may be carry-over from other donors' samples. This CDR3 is CASSPQVPSSGANVLTF. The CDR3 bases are TGTGCCAGCTCACCACAGGTGCCGAGCTCTGGGGCCAACGTCCTGACTTTC.